Listed here are 32 T cell receptor beta chains from one sample, sequenced in a study of blood T cell repertoires in COVID-19. TCRdb keeps only in-frame clones here, not all; method: immunoSEQ multiplex PCR. The profile shows over 130,000 clones, 84% of them singletons. Sequencing was performed on PBMCs or T cells enriched from blood (not recorded which). The receptors were sampled from a middle-aged man in a cohort exposed to, infected with or recovered from COVID-19 (not recorded which).

The genes are TRBV28 and TRBJ1-5, with a possible D match to TRBD1 (5 bases). This CDR3 is 13 amino acids long. Germline-derived CDR1 and CDR2 are MDHEN and SYDVKM. V lost 3 bases to trimming and J lost 8 bases, with 11 bases between them. Written as DNA, the CDR3 is TGTGCCAGCAGTTTGGGGGGTGCTGAGCCCCAGCATTTT. Translated: CASSLGGAEPQHF.

This clone was counted between two and nine times. This chain uses TRBV7-9 with TRBJ2-7, with 9 bases identical to TRBD1. Germline V lookup: CDR1 SEHNR, CDR2 FQNEAQ (reference sequence). The V gene end was trimmed by 5 bases and the J gene end by 3 bases; junction bases not matched to a gene: 5. The CDR3 is made up of 14 amino acids. The CDR3 DNA follows: TGTGCCAGCAGCCCCGGGACAGGGTACTACGAGCAGTACTTC. The encoded protein is CASSPGTGYYEQYF.

V usage is TRBV3-1 (or the pseudogene TRBV3-2) and J usage is TRBJ2-2; 7 nucleotides agree with TRBD1. V lost 0 bases, J lost 4 bases, and 8 bases stayed unmatched. The germline CDR1 and CDR2 sequences are LGHDT and YNNKEL (reference sequence). The CDR3 covers 17 residues. The CDR3 loop reads CASSQDPTGSATGELFF. The CDR3 DNA sequence: TGTGCCAGCAGCCAAGATCCGACAGGGTCGGCCACCGGGGAGCTGTTTTTT.

The rearrangement joins TRBV6-5 to TRBJ1-4; D is undetermined. V was cut by 10 bases and J by 0 bases, with 15 bases left in between. Germline V gene lookup returns CDR1 MNHEY and CDR2 SVGAGI. CDR3 length equals 15 residues. This CDR3 is CATGRGLSTNEKLFF. DNA for the CDR3: TGTGCCACCGGGCGAGGACTTTCAACTAATGAAAAACTGTTTTTT.

The chain has TRBV5-6 and TRBJ2-3; D not resolved. Trimming took 2 bases from V and 5 from J, leaving 9 bases between them. The CDR3 runs to 13 residues. Per the germline V gene, CDR1 is SGHDT and CDR2 is YYEEEE. The CDR3 here is CASSFLTGDTQYF. CDR3 nucleotides: TGTGCCAGCAGCTTTTTAACTGGAGATACGCAGTATTTT.

V is TRBV12-3 or TRBV12-4 and J is TRBJ2-2; D is unresolved. The V end lost 4 bases, the J end lost 4 bases, and 7 bases lay between the germline ends. The CDR3 is 13 residues long. CDR3 sequence: CASSWLITGELFF. Here the CDR3 DNA reads TGTGCCAGCAGTTGGCTTATCACCGGGGAGCTGTTTTTT.

This sequence joins TRBV19 and TRBJ1-6, with 10 bases fitting TRBD1. Germline CDR1 is LNHDA and CDR2 is SQIVND (reference sequence). The CDR3 sequence is 13 residues long. V gave up 10 bases and J gave up 9 bases; unmatched junction bases: 6. CDR3 in amino acids: CATRDRGSSPLHF. CDR3 coding DNA: TGTGCCACTCGGGACAGGGGATCTTCACCCCTCCACTTT.

The chain combines TRBV6-5 with TRBJ2-7, with D maybe TRBD1 (5 bases). The V gene's germline CDR1 is MNHEY and CDR2 SVGAGI. Trimming removed 8 bases from V and 1 base from J, with 9 bases in between. The CDR3 runs 12 residues. Here the CDR3 reads CASGHLSYEQYF. In nucleotides, the CDR3 is TGTGCCAGCGGACACCTATCCTACGAGCAGTACTTC.

The rearrangement joins TRBV6-2 or TRBV6-3 to TRBJ1-5; 9 positions agree with TRBD1. Germline V gene lookup returns CDR1 MNHEY and CDR2 SVGEGT. V lost 1 base and J lost 2; bases outside the gene matches: 3. The CDR3 is 16 residues long. The CDR3 here is CASSYWDRVGNQPQHF. The CDR3 DNA follows: TGTGCCAGCAGTTACTGGGACAGGGTCGGCAATCAGCCCCAGCATTTT.

This chain joins TRBV5-1 and TRBJ2-3; 10 bases align to TRBD2. This CDR3 contains 16 residues. After removal of 1 base from V and 4 bases from J, the junction contained 6 bases not matched to a gene. Per germline, CDR1 SGHRS and CDR2 YFSETQ. As DNA, the CDR3 is TGCGCCAGCAGCTTGCCCACTAGCGGGGTGGCAGATACGCAGTATTTT. Amino acids: CASSLPTSGVADTQYF.

J is TRBJ2-1 and V is TRBV7-2; tentatively, D is TRBD1 (5 bases). The CDR3 contains 15 residues. The germline V gene has CDR1 SGHTA and CDR2 FQGNSA. With 5 bases removed from V and 5 bases from J, the gap between germline ends came to 16 bases. CDR3 in amino acids: CASSLLALGDNEQFF. CDR3 in DNA: TGTGCCAGCAGCCTTTTAGCCCTAGGGGACAATGAGCAGTTCTTC. Drawing the rest from reference TRBV7-2 and TRBJ2-1, the complete variable domain is GAGVSQSPSNKVTEKGKDVELRCDPISGHTALYWYRQSLGQGLEFLIYFQGNSAPDKSGLPSDRFSAERTGGSVSTLTIQRTQQEDSAVYLCASSLLALGDNEQFFGPGTRLTVL.

Worth noting for this clone: The sample has other DNA sequences that encode this CDR3 too. The chain uses TRBV15 and TRBJ2-7, with 8 bases matching TRBD1. Germline lookup yields CDR1 LNHNV and CDR2 YYDKDF (reference sequence). With V trimmed by 4 bases and J by 2 bases, 4 bases remained unmatched. This CDR3 spans 14 amino acids. CDR3 sequence: CATSTGTGTYEQYF. For the CDR3, the DNA is TGTGCCACCAGCACCGGGACAGGAACCTACGAGCAGTACTTC.

The J gene is TRBJ2-3, the V gene TRBV5-1; 11 nucleotides match TRBD2. This CDR3 has 19 residues. Trimming at V came to 3 bases and at J to 0 bases, leaving 12 bases not matched to a gene. Per the germline V gene, CDR1 is SGHRS and CDR2 is YFSETQ. CDR3 in DNA: TGCGCCAGCAGCTCCCGAGGGGGACTAGCGGTTACTAGCACAGATACGCAGTATTTT. Translating gives CASSSRGGLAVTSTDTQYF.

The chain couples TRBV11-2 to TRBJ2-7; 8 bases line up with TRBD1. The CDR3 covers 15 residues. Germline assignment: CDR1 SGHAT and CDR2 FQNNGV. Losses at the gene ends were 1 base for V and 5 bases for J; bases not matched to a gene: 7. The CDR3 nucleotides read TGTGCCAGCAGCTTAGGGACAGGGTACTGGGACGAGCAGTACTTC. This sequence encodes CASSLGTGYWDEQYF.

The CDR3 region is CAGNGGGEDQPQHF. CDR3 nucleotide sequence: TGTGCCGGAAATGGGGGAGGGGAGGATCAGCCCCAGCATTTT. The V gene is TRBV28, the J gene TRBJ1-5; maybe TRBD1 (5 bases). V was pared by 11 bases and J by 5 bases, with 19 bases between. This CDR3 has 14 residues. Germline V gene data show CDR1 as MDHEN and CDR2 as SYDVKM.

This clone was recorded a few times. This chain connects TRBV11-2 to TRBJ2-7; D is undetermined. The CDR3 extends over 15 amino acids. The germline gives CDR1 SGHAT, CDR2 FQNNGV. Trimming shortened V by 0 bases and J by 4 bases, and 13 bases separated the two germline ends. CDR3 loop: CASSLDLYRTYEQYF. DNA of the CDR3: TGTGCCAGCAGCTTAGATTTGTACAGAACTTACGAGCAGTACTTC.

The rearrangement uses TRBV29-1 and TRBJ1-1; 8 nucleotides align to TRBD1. CDR3 length: 12 amino acids. With 0 bases clipped from V and 12 bases from J, the junction kept 6 bases outside the gene matches. Looked up from germline, CDR1 is SQVTM and CDR2 is ANQGSEA. The CDR3 DNA reads TGCAGCGTTGAAGAGACAGGGGTTGGGTCTTTCTTT. Protein product: CSVEETGVGSFF.

This rearrangement joins TRBV28 to TRBJ2-5; weak D call: TRBD2 (7 bases). CDR3 length: 16 residues. Germline CDR1 MDHEN, CDR2 SYDVKM. V dropped 8 bases and J dropped 4 bases, with 23 bases sitting between them. CDR3 sequence: CASSPPLGAGVETQYF. The CDR3 nucleotides read TGTGCCAGCTCCCCCCCCCTGGGGGCGGGAGTAGAGACCCAGTACTTC.

Remarks on this clone: Other DNA sequences of this sample code for an identical CDR3. The J gene is TRBJ1-4, the V gene TRBV18, with TRBD1 matching 9 bases. Germline assignment: CDR1 KGHSH and CDR2 LQKENI. J gave up 4 bases and V 0 bases, and 0 bases lay outside the gene matches. The CDR3 is made up of 15 amino acids. CDR3 residues: CASSPPGQGNEKLFF. In DNA, the CDR3 is TGTGCCAGCTCACCACCGGGACAGGGTAATGAAAAACTGTTTTTT.

V usage is TRBV5-1 and J usage is TRBJ1-1; possibly TRBD1 for D (5 bases). Germline lookup yields CDR1 SGHRS and CDR2 YFSETQ. The CDR3 is 15 residues long. V lost 5 bases and J 6 bases, leaving 20 bases between the germline ends. CDR3 loop: CASRRLGQLVAEAFF. The CDR3 DNA follows: TGCGCCAGCAGGAGATTGGGGCAGCTGGTGGCTGAAGCTTTCTTT.

This clone appeared a few times. The V gene is TRBV4-1, the J gene TRBJ1-2; possibly TRBD1 for D (6 bases). CDR1 and CDR2 from the germline V gene are MGHRA and YSYEKL. V lost 4 bases and J 4 bases, leaving 10 bases between the germline ends. The CDR3 runs 13 residues. This CDR3 is CASSPGVGYGYTF. DNA of the CDR3: TGCGCCAGCAGCCCAGGGGTTGGCTATGGCTACACCTTC.

The V and J genes are TRBV24-1 and TRBJ1-4, with 7 bases lining up with TRBD1. From germline, CDR1 is KGHDR and CDR2 SFDVKD. J was trimmed by 3 bases and V by 4 bases; bases with no gene match: 4. This CDR3 is 15 amino acids long. The CDR3 region has the DNA TGTGCCACCAGTGACTCCGGGACAGCTAATGAAAAACTGTTTTTT. Its translation: CATSDSGTANEKLFF.

The chain combines TRBV9 with TRBJ2-5, with 10 bases matching TRBD2. V trimming: 2 bases; J trimming: 2 bases; junction bases outside the gene matches: 6. Germline CDR1 reads SGDLS; CDR2 reads YYNGEE. CDR3 size: 16 residues. Written as DNA, the CDR3 is TGTGCCAGCAGCGTCGGGACTAGCGTTACTCAAGAGACCCAGTACTTC. Translated: CASSVGTSVTQETQYF.

V and J are TRBV7-6 and TRBJ1-3; unclear D gene. The ends were cut back, 1 base at V and 2 bases at J, with 9 bases in the middle. This CDR3 spans 15 amino acids. Germline V gene data show CDR1 as SGHVS and CDR2 as FNYEAQ. CDR3 sequence reads: CASSLGREAGNTIYF. The CDR3, as DNA: TGTGCCAGCAGCTTAGGCCGTGAGGCTGGAAACACCATATATTTT.

The CDR3 protein is CASREADISGNTIYF. Here the CDR3 DNA reads TGCGCCAGCAGAGAGGCGGACATCTCTGGAAACACCATATATTTT. V usage is TRBV10-2 and J usage is TRBJ1-3; tentatively, D is TRBD1 (5 bases). Trimming took off 6 bases at V and 0 bases at J, with 12 bases between the two ends. CDR1 WSHSY and CDR2 SAAADI come from the germline V gene. The CDR3 is 15 amino acids.

This chain links TRBV12-3 or TRBV12-4 with TRBJ2-3, with TRBD2 matching 9 bases. The CDR3 extends over 13 amino acids. J gave up 13 bases and V 3 bases, and 8 bases lay outside the gene matches. In nucleotides, the CDR3 is TGTGCCAGCAGTTTTTCGGGCGGGGGGGACGAGTATTTT. The encoded protein is CASSFSGGGDEYF.

The rearrangement links TRBV9 to TRBJ1-6; possibly TRBD1 for D (5 bases). V was clipped by 0 bases and J by 4 bases, with 11 bases between them. There are 16 residues in the CDR3. Germline V gives CDR1 SGDLS, CDR2 YYNGEE. The CDR3: CASSVDSGRYNSPLHF. The DNA for the CDR3 is TGTGCCAGCAGCGTAGATTCAGGGAGGTATAATTCACCCCTCCACTTT.

The genes are TRBV5-1 and TRBJ1-2; TRBD1 matches 8 bases. CDR3 size: 14 residues. Germline values: CDR1 SGHRS, CDR2 YFSETQ. V lost 0 bases to trimming and J lost 6 bases; unmatched junction nucleotides: 4. CDR3 loop: CASSLGHRGDGYTF. The CDR3 bases are TGCGCCAGCAGCTTGGGTCACAGGGGGGATGGCTACACCTTC.

V and J are TRBV11-2 and TRBJ2-3, with 12 positions matching TRBD2. V shed 1 base, J shed 3 bases, and the junction held 5 bases outside the gene matches. The CDR3 totals 17 residues. Looked up from germline, CDR1 is SGHAT and CDR2 is FQNNGV. The CDR3 sequence: CASSLGPSGGVTDTQYF. In DNA, the CDR3 is TGTGCCAGCAGCTTAGGACCTAGCGGGGGGGTGACAGATACGCAGTATTTT.

CDR3 residues: CASSRSGGSEQFF. DNA of the CDR3: TGTGCCAGTAGTCGCTCTGGGGGCTCTGAGCAGTTCTTC. The rearrangement links TRBV19 to TRBJ2-1, with D possibly TRBD1 on 6 matching bases. The CDR3 length is 13 residues. Trimming stripped 5 bases from V and 9 bases from J, with 14 bases between. Germline values: CDR1 LNHDA, CDR2 SQIVND (reference sequence). The full variable domain, with the rest looked up from reference TRBV19 and TRBJ2-1, is DGGITQSPKYLFRKEGQNVTLSCEQNLNHDAMYWYRQDPGQGLRLIYYSQIVNDFQKGDIAEGYSVSREKKESFPLTVTSAQKNPTAFYLCASSRSGGSEQFFGPGTRLTVL.

The chain combines TRBV7-3 with TRBJ2-1, with 7 bases lining up with TRBD1. Germline V lookup: CDR1 SGHTA, CDR2 FQGTGA. Unmatched junction bases numbered 7, after V lost 5 bases and J lost 0 bases. The CDR3 has 16 residues. The CDR3 here is CASSPQQGNSYNEQFF. DNA for the CDR3: TGTGCCAGCAGCCCACAACAGGGGAACTCCTACAATGAGCAGTTCTTC.

The chain carries TRBV10-3 and TRBJ1-3; D perhaps matches TRBD1 (6 bases). The V end was cut by 11 bases, the J end by 0 bases, with 8 bases between. This CDR3 is built from 12 residues. In germline, CDR1 is ENHRY, CDR2 SYGVKD. CDR3 region: CALQGSGNTIYF. CDR3 sequence (DNA): TGTGCCTTACAGGGCTCTGGAAACACCATATATTTT.